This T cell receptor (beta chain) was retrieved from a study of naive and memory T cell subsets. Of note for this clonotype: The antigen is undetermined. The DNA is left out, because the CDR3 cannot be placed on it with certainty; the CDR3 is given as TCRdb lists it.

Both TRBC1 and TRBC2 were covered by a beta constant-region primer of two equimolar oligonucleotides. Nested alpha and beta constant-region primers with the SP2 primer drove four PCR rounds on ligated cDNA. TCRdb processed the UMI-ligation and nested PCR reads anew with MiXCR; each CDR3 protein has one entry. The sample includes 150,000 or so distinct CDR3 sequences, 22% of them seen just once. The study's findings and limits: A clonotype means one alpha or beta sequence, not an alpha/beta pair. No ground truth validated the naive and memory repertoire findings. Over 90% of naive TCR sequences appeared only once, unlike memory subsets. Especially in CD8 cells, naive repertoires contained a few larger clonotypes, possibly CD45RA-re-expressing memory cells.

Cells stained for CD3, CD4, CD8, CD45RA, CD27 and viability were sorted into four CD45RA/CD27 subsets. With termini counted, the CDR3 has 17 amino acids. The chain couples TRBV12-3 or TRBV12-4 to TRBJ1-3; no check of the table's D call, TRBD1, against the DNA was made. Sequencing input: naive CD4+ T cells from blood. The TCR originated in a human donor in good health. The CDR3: CASSSSGRPGSGNTIYF.